This entry is about one T cell receptor beta chain. Its antigen is currently unknown. Patients showing uncontrolled infection, other autoimmune disease, pregnancy or lactation were ineligible. Amplification of TCR beta CDR3 regions was performed using RNA transcripts as template. HTBI primers were used for first-round RT-PCR of the TCR CDR3. TCRdb ran MiXCR on the multiplex PCR reads and lists one entry per CDR3 protein. Of 550,000 to 600,000 distinct CDR3 sequences listed, 14% were seen once; the top ten hold roughly 7%. This sample was taken from a study of T cells in Graves' hyperthyroidism and ophthalmopathy. Whole-study findings and limits: Blood also showed most of the thyroid clonotypes that were expanded above 0.001.

What was sequenced was blood. The TCR comes from a woman aged 18-29 years with Graves' ophthalmopathy.

CDR3 protein: CASKSGRARTQYF. In nucleotides, the CDR3 is TGTGCCAGCAAAAGCGGGAGGGCACGGACCCAGTACTTC. This chain uses TRBV7-2 with TRBJ2-5; TRBD2 agrees at 10 bases. Trimming cost V 7 bases and J 7 bases; bases outside gene matches: 6. The germline V gene encodes CDR1 SGHTA and CDR2 FQGNSA. The CDR3 consists of 13 residues.